The 23 T cell receptor beta chains below all came from one sample that was sequenced in a study of CD8 T cells in Susac syndrome. An amount of RNA that ranged from about 0.45 to 1 ug was reverse transcribed with random hexamers. TCRdb re-analysed the immunoSEQ multiplex PCR reads in MiXCR, keeping a single row per CDR3 protein. This table has about 120,000 distinct CDR3 sequences, around 90% appearing once. Sequencing used CD4+ T cells from PBMCs. The receptor source for this set is a human donor in good health.

This clonotype occurred a few times. The chain combines TRBV6-5 with TRBJ2-2; D is uncertain. Trimming left V 2 bases short and J 7 bases short, with 8 bases between. The CDR3 sequence is 13 residues long. Per germline, CDR1 MNHEY and CDR2 SVGAGI. The CDR3: CASSYPNGGELFF. The CDR3 nucleotides are TGTGCCAGCAGTTACCCCAATGGCGGGGAGCTGTTTTTT.

The V call is TRBV7-2, the J call TRBJ1-5; D gene uncertain. Trimming removed 4 bases from V and 5 bases from J, with 15 bases in between. Per the germline V gene, CDR1 is SGHTA and CDR2 is FQGNSA. The CDR3 covers 15 residues. CDR3 protein: CASSSRPGNHQPQHF. The CDR3 DNA reads TGTGCCAGCAGCTCACGGCCCGGTAACCATCAGCCCCAGCATTTT.

The CDR3 nucleotides are TGTGCCAGCAGTGAGGGACAGGCAGTCTACAATGAGCAGTTCTTC. Translated, it gives CASSEGQAVYNEQFF. The chain carries TRBV2 and TRBJ2-1, with TRBD1 identical over 8 bases. With V trimmed by 3 bases and J by 3 bases, 4 bases remained unmatched. The length of the CDR3 is 15 residues. The germline V gene encodes CDR1 SNHLY and CDR2 FYNNEI.

The genes are TRBV5-1 and TRBJ2-7; D is uncertain. The germline CDR1 and CDR2 sequences are SGHRS and YFSETQ. The V gene lost 1 base and the J gene lost 0 bases, with 8 bases spanning the gap. This CDR3 region has 14 residues. CDR3: CASSLNPFSYEQYF. In DNA, the CDR3 is TGCGCCAGCAGCTTGAATCCCTTCTCCTACGAGCAGTACTTC.

The table lists this clonotype with a count of one. The chain joins TRBV10-3 to TRBJ2-2; D gene unclear. CDR1 ENHRY and CDR2 SYGVKD come from the germline V gene. This CDR3 spans 13 amino acids. Trimming shortened V by 6 bases and J by 2 bases, and 7 bases separated the two germline ends. CDR3 amino acids: CAIRGENTGELFF. The CDR3 coding sequence is TGTGCCATCAGAGGTGAAAACACCGGGGAGCTGTTTTTT.

The chain couples TRBV5-1 to TRBJ1-2; D unresolved. Trimming took 0 bases from V and 2 from J, leaving 14 bases between them. Germline-derived CDR1 and CDR2 are SGHRS and YFSETQ. This CDR3 is 16 amino acids long. The DNA for the CDR3 is TGCGCCAGCAGCTTGGCCTCTGGCCGCTCAAACTATGGCTACACCTTC. It yields the protein CASSLASGRSNYGYTF.

The V and J genes are TRBV19 and TRBJ2-1, with 9 bases fitting TRBD2. V trimming: 6 bases; J trimming: 7 bases; junction bases outside the gene matches: 13. Germline CDR1 reads LNHDA; CDR2 reads SQIVND (reference sequence). The CDR3 consists of 16 residues. The CDR3 DNA sequence: TGTGCCAGTAGCCTACGGGCGATAGCGGGGGAAAATGAGCAGTTCTTC. Its protein is CASSLRAIAGENEQFF. Full variable domain (rest looked up from reference TRBV19 and TRBJ2-1): DGGITQSPKYLFRKEGQNVTLSCEQNLNHDAMYWYRQDPGQGLRLIYYSQIVNDFQKGDIAEGYSVSREKKESFPLTVTSAQKNPTAFYLCASSLRAIAGENEQFFGPGTRLTVL.

This sequence joins TRBV28 and TRBJ1-1, with D unresolved. With 4 bases removed from V and 1 base from J, the gap between germline ends came to 13 bases. The germline V gene has CDR1 MDHEN and CDR2 SYDVKM. The CDR3 length is 15 residues. The CDR3 nucleotides read TGTGCCAGCAGTTCCGGAGCAGGACCGAACACTGAAGCTTTCTTT. Residues: CASSSGAGPNTEAFF.

The rearrangement uses TRBV14 and TRBJ2-1, with D perhaps TRBD1 or TRBD2 (5 bases each). Germline V gives CDR1 SGHDN, CDR2 FVKESK. The CDR3 runs to 14 residues. V lost 4 bases and J 3 bases, leaving 10 bases between the germline ends. CDR3 region: CASSLGTDYNEQFF. The CDR3 coding sequence is TGTGCCAGCAGCCTCGGGACGGACTACAATGAGCAGTTCTTC.

The J gene is TRBJ2-3, the V gene TRBV12-3 or TRBV12-4, with a tentative D call TRBD2 (5 bases). The V end was cut by 3 bases, the J end by 3 bases, with 7 bases between. There are 13 residues in the CDR3. The chain's CDR3 is CASSFEGTDTQYF. For the CDR3, the DNA is TGTGCCAGCAGTTTCGAGGGAACAGATACGCAGTATTTT.

The chain uses TRBV5-1 and TRBJ2-7, with 14 nucleotides matching TRBD2. V was pared by 2 bases and J by 5 bases, with 15 bases of the junction left unmatched. The CDR3 is 19 amino acids. Per the germline V gene, CDR1 is SGHRS and CDR2 is YFSETQ. CDR3 region: CASSFSVSGLAGEFHEQYF. The CDR3 coding sequence is TGCGCCAGCAGCTTCTCTGTATCGGGACTAGCGGGAGAGTTCCACGAGCAGTACTTC.

V is TRBV5-1 and J is TRBJ2-5; 7 bases fit TRBD1. Germline V CDR1 and CDR2: SGHRS, YFSETQ. The CDR3 has 14 amino acids. The V gene end was trimmed by 4 bases and the J gene end by 3 bases; junction bases not matched to a gene: 6. The CDR3 DNA reads as TGCGCCAGCAGCCCATACGGGACAGAAGAGACCCAGTACTTC. Translated: CASSPYGTEETQYF.

V usage is TRBV9 and J usage is TRBJ1-1; the match to TRBD1 covers 9 bases. V was pared by 4 bases and J by 5 bases, with 9 bases of the junction left unmatched. Germline V gene data show CDR1 as SGDLS and CDR2 as YYNGEE. This CDR3 is 15 amino acids long. CDR3 sequence: CASSSDRGRKTEAFF. Written as DNA, the CDR3 is TGTGCCAGCAGCTCAGACAGGGGGAGGAAAACTGAAGCTTTCTTT.

CDR3 residues: CASSQETSGRPNEQFF. CDR3 sequence (DNA): TGTGCCAGCAGCCAAGAGACTAGCGGGAGGCCCAATGAGCAGTTCTTC. V usage is TRBV4-2 and J usage is TRBJ2-1, with 13 bases fitting TRBD2. The CDR3 extends over 16 amino acids. The ends lost 0 bases at V and 6 bases at J; junction bases unmatched: 2. CDR1 is LGHNA, CDR2 YNFKEQ, per germline.

The genes are TRBV10-3 and TRBJ1-1, with D possibly being TRBD1 (5 bases). The CDR3 is made up of 14 amino acids. Germline-derived CDR1 and CDR2 are ENHRY and SYGVKD. Trimming took off 4 bases at V and 0 bases at J, with 9 bases between the two ends. CDR3 in amino acids: CAISGTTVNTEAFF. The CDR3, as DNA: TGTGCCATCAGTGGGACGACAGTGAACACTGAAGCTTTCTTT.

This sequence joins TRBV5-1 and TRBJ2-5, with 9 nucleotides matching TRBD2. The length of the CDR3 is 17 residues. The J segment lost 3 bases and the V segment lost 3 bases, leaving 12 bases of the junction unmatched. In germline, CDR1 is SGHRS, CDR2 YFSETQ. The CDR3 region has the DNA TGCGCCAGCAGCTGGGGATCCACGACTAGCGGTAAAGAGACCCAGTACTTC. Translated: CASSWGSTTSGKETQYF.

The V call is TRBV2, the J call TRBJ1-2; TRBD1 aligns across 9 bases. Trimming took 6 bases from V and 4 from J; bases not matched to a gene: 9. CDR3 length equals 15 residues. Germline CDR1 and CDR2: SNHLY and FYNNEI. CDR3 sequence: CASRVGQGRGYGYTF. Here the CDR3 DNA reads TGTGCCAGCAGGGTGGGACAGGGACGCGGCTATGGCTACACCTTC. The full variable domain, rest sourced from reference TRBV2 and TRBJ1-2, is EPEVTQTPSHQVTQMGQEVILRCVPISNHLYFYWYRQILGQKVEFLVSFYNNEISEKSEIFDDQFSVERPDGSNFTLKIRSTKLEDSAMYFCASRVGQGRGYGYTFGSGTRLTVV.

The chain has TRBV20-1 and TRBJ2-7; D not certain. The CDR3 sequence is 15 residues long. The germline V gene has CDR1 DFQATT and CDR2 SNEGSKA (reference sequence). V lost 0 bases, J lost 2 bases, and 14 bases lay in between. CDR3 nucleotides: TGCAGTGCTAGAGATGGAAGGGCCACCACCTACGAGCAGTACTTC. It specifies CSARDGRATTYEQYF.

The V call is TRBV5-1, the J call TRBJ2-2, with 13 bases identical to TRBD2. The CDR3 contains 20 residues. Germline trimming cut 0 bases from V and 3 bases from J; bases unmatched to any gene: 11. CDR1 SGHRS and CDR2 YFSETQ come from the germline V gene. The CDR3 reads CASSLGSPSGLAGHTGELFF. CDR3 DNA sequence: TGCGCCAGCAGCTTGGGAAGTCCGTCGGGACTAGCGGGGCACACCGGGGAGCTGTTTTTT.

The chain has TRBV29-1 and TRBJ2-1; 7 positions match TRBD2. Germline V CDR1 and CDR2: SQVTM, ANQGSEA. This CDR3 has 16 residues. V was clipped by 0 bases and J by 4 bases; unmatched bases: 9. The CDR3 nucleotides read TGCAGCGTTGAAGATCGGGGGAGGGCCGTGTACAATGAGCAGTTCTTC. Translating it yields CSVEDRGRAVYNEQFF.

This chain joins TRBV2 and TRBJ1-5; 7 bases agree with TRBD1. CDR3 length equals 13 residues. Germline-derived CDR1 and CDR2 are SNHLY and FYNNEI. Trimming removed 3 bases from V and 15 bases from J; junction bases left unmatched: 11. The DNA for the CDR3 is TGTGCCAGCAGTGATTCCGGGACAGACGTATTGCATTTT. This encodes CASSDSGTDVLHF.

This clonotype was found once. The chain uses TRBV20-1 and TRBJ2-7; D unclear. The CDR3 is 16 residues long. Trimming took 6 bases from V and 0 from J, leaving 21 bases between them. CDR1 and CDR2 (germline): DFQATT, SNEGSKA (reference sequence). The CDR3 region has the DNA TGCAGTGCACAAGTCGACGTACGAAGAAGCTCCTACGAGCAGTACTTC. It encodes CSAQVDVRRSSYEQYF.

The V gene is TRBV7-9, the J gene TRBJ1-1; possible D gene TRBD1, 6 bases. The CDR3 spans 14 residues. CDR1 is SEHNR, CDR2 FQNEAQ, per germline (reference sequence). Trimming left V 7 bases short and J 4 bases short, with 16 bases between. The CDR3 sequence: CASILQGGITEAFF. CDR3 DNA sequence: TGTGCCAGCATTCTACAGGGAGGGATCACTGAAGCTTTCTTT.